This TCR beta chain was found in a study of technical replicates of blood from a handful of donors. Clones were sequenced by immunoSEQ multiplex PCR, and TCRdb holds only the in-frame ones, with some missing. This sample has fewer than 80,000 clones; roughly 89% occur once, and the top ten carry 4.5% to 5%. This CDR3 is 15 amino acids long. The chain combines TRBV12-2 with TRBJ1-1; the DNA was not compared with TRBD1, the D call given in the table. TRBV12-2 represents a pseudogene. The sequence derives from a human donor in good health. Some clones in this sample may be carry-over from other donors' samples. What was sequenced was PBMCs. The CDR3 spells CASRLARQGRTEAFF. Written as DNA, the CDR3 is TGTGCAAGTCGCTTGGCTCGGCAGGGTAGAACTGAAGCTTTCTTT.